Listed here are 15 T cell receptor beta chains from one sample, sequenced in a study of shared clonotypes between healthy human individuals. Sequencing used immunoSEQ multiplex PCR; TCRdb keeps in-frame clones, though not all of them. Of roughly 2 million clones in the sample, roughly 95% were seen once. Input material: naive CD4+ T cells sorted from blood. Subset given: CD45RA+ positively selected. These receptors were taken from a man in his late teens or twenties in good health.

The chain combines TRBV18 with TRBJ1-5; perhaps TRBD1 as D (5 bases). Germline values: CDR1 KGHSH, CDR2 LQKENI. Trimming removed 0 bases from V and 7 bases from J, with 10 bases in between. This CDR3 has 14 amino acids. The CDR3, as DNA: TGTGCCAGCTCACCACCGGGGCCCGCACAGCCCCAGCATTTT. This sequence encodes CASSPPGPAQPQHF. Looking up the rest from reference TRBV18 and TRBJ1-5 gives the full variable domain: NAGVMQNPRHLVRRRGQEARLRCSPMKGHSHVYWYRQLPEEGLKFMVYLQKENIIDESGMPKERFSAEFPKEGPSILRIQQVVRGDSAAYFCASSPPGPAQPQHFGDGTRLSIL.

This clone appeared once. The V gene is TRBV6-5, the J gene TRBJ1-4; 7 bases match TRBD1. The germline gives CDR1 MNHEY, CDR2 SVGAGI. The CDR3 consists of 14 residues. With 6 bases clipped from V and 5 bases from J, the junction kept 6 bases outside the gene matches. CDR3 sequence: CASRTQGMNEKLFF. CDR3 DNA: TGTGCCAGCAGAACACAGGGGATGAATGAAAAACTGTTTTTT.

This clone was seen only a few times. The V and J genes are TRBV5-1 and TRBJ2-7; 9 nucleotides agree with TRBD2. V lost 0 bases and J lost 3; bases outside the gene matches: 4. The CDR3 runs 15 residues. CDR1 SGHRS and CDR2 YFSETQ come from the germline V gene. The CDR3 is CASSLGLAVNYEQYF. The CDR3 DNA sequence: TGCGCCAGCAGCTTGGGACTAGCGGTGAACTACGAGCAGTACTTC.

This clone was seen a handful of times. Other DNA variants within this sample encode the same CDR3. The chain is built from TRBV6-1 and TRBJ1-1, with no clear D. The CDR3 sequence is 13 residues long. The V gene's germline CDR1 is MNHNS and CDR2 SASEGT. V lost 4 bases, J lost 0 bases, and 6 bases lay in between. The CDR3 protein is CASSALVNTEAFF. The DNA for the CDR3 is TGTGCCAGCAGTGCCCTAGTGAACACTGAAGCTTTCTTT.

V usage is TRBV10-2 and J usage is TRBJ1-4; D perhaps matches TRBD1 (5 bases). The V end lost 4 bases, the J end lost 3 bases, and 9 bases lay between the germline ends. The length of the CDR3 is 14 residues. CDR1 WSHSY and CDR2 SAAADI come from the germline V gene. In nucleotides, the CDR3 is TGCGCCAGCAGTGTGGGGGTACCTAATGAAAAACTGTTTTTT. Translation: CASSVGVPNEKLFF.

This chain connects TRBV5-6 to TRBJ2-2; D may be TRBD2 (6 bases). The length of the CDR3 is 15 residues. CDR1 and CDR2 (germline): SGHDT, YYEEEE. Trimming cost V 2 bases and J 5 bases, with 13 bases left between them. CDR3 sequence (DNA): TGTGCCAGCAGCTTCGGTCGGGGGTGGACCGGGGAGCTGTTTTTT. Amino acids: CASSFGRGWTGELFF.

This clone was observed once. The chain joins TRBV7-9 to TRBJ2-3; 7 bases agree with TRBD2. Germline trimming cut 5 bases from V and 4 bases from J; bases unmatched to any gene: 12. The CDR3 is 16 amino acids. CDR1 SEHNR and CDR2 FQNEAQ come from the germline V gene (reference sequence). CDR3 nucleotide sequence: TGTGCCAGCAGCCGACTAGCCCCCCAGACGTCAGATACGCAGTATTTT. Its protein is CASSRLAPQTSDTQYF.

The chain couples TRBV5-1 to TRBJ2-5; D not resolved. The CDR3 has 12 residues. The germline V gene encodes CDR1 SGHRS and CDR2 YFSETQ. The V end lost 9 bases, the J end lost 1 base, and 10 bases lay between the germline ends. CDR3 amino acids: CAKDKIQETQYF. In nucleotides, the CDR3 is TGCGCCAAAGATAAGATCCAAGAGACCCAGTACTTC.

For this clone: A much larger clone sits a single nucleotide away, making a read error possible. The genes are TRBV4-1 and TRBJ2-7; TRBD2 aligns across 8 bases. The CDR3 loop spans 16 amino acids. V dropped 0 bases and J dropped 3; count of bases not matched to a gene: 7. Germline loops: CDR1 MGHRA, CDR2 YSYEKL. DNA for the CDR3: TGCGCCAGCAGCCAAGATCTGGGGAGCGGGGGCTACGAGCAGTACTTC. It codes for CASSQDLGSGGYEQYF.

The gene calls are TRBV19 and TRBJ1-5, with TRBD1 matching 8 bases. CDR1 is LNHDA, CDR2 SQIVND, per germline (reference sequence). J was trimmed by 0 bases and V by 7 bases; bases with no gene match: 11. The CDR3 has 17 residues. The DNA of the CDR3 is TGTGCCAGTACCCGGGAGGGACAGGATAATAGCAATCAGCCCCAGCATTTT. Translating it yields CASTREGQDNSNQPQHF.

V usage is TRBV11-3 and J usage is TRBJ2-7; possible D gene TRBD2, 6 bases. This CDR3 has 16 residues. Germline V gives CDR1 SGHNT, CDR2 YENEEA. V was cut by 5 bases and J by 0 bases, with 17 bases left in between. CDR3 in DNA: TGTGCCAGCAGCGAGGTAGCGGCTCTGTCCTCCTACGAGCAGTACTTC. Protein sequence: CASSEVAALSSYEQYF.

This sequence joins TRBV10-3 and TRBJ2-5; tentative D call: TRBD1 (6 bases). V was pared by 3 bases and J by 3 bases, with 8 bases between. CDR1 and CDR2 from the germline V gene are ENHRY and SYGVKD. CDR3 length equals 13 residues. As DNA, the CDR3 is TGTGCCATCAGTGACAGGGGAGAAGAGACCCAGTACTTC. Its protein is CAISDRGEETQYF.

The chain has TRBV15 and TRBJ1-4, with a possible D match to TRBD1 (6 bases). The CDR3 runs 15 residues. Trimming cost V 0 bases and J 8 bases, with 13 bases left between them. Germline loops: CDR1 LNHNV, CDR2 YYDKDF (reference sequence). The CDR3 loop reads CATSRDRTEEEKLFF. CDR3 in DNA: TGTGCCACCAGCAGAGATCGGACAGAAGAAGAAAAACTGTTTTTT.

The rearrangement links TRBV15 to TRBJ2-5; a weak D match, TRBD2 (5 bases). Trimming cost V 1 base and J 3 bases, with 9 bases left between them. This CDR3 is built from 14 residues. From germline, CDR1 is LNHNV and CDR2 YYDKDF (reference sequence). In DNA form, the CDR3 reads TGTGCCACCAGCAGAGTCGGGATGAAAGAGACCCAGTACTTC. It translates to CATSRVGMKETQYF.

The chain is built from TRBV18 and TRBJ2-5, with 9 bases identical to TRBD2. The CDR3 sequence is 17 residues long. Germline-derived CDR1 and CDR2 are KGHSH and LQKENI. The V gene end was trimmed by 5 bases and the J gene end by 5 bases; junction bases not matched to a gene: 15. CDR3: CASSISQTSGTRETQYF. For the CDR3, the DNA is TGTGCCAGCTCAATATCGCAGACTAGCGGTACGAGGGAGACCCAGTACTTC. Looking up the rest from reference TRBV18 and TRBJ2-5 gives the full variable domain: NAGVMQNPRHLVRRRGQEARLRCSPMKGHSHVYWYRQLPEEGLKFMVYLQKENIIDESGMPKERFSAEFPKEGPSILRIQQVVRGDSAAYFCASSISQTSGTRETQYFGPGTRLLVL.